In this sample, the clone carrying this TCR beta chain turned up a few times. As yet, its antigen is unknown. This specimen comes from a study of CD8 T cells in ankylosing spondylitis. Study-level findings and limits: According to the report, clones linked to the disease were significantly enriched in matched synovial fluid samples taken from ankylosing spondylitis patients. About 8 highly homologous variants made up a TCR beta motif, and this motif appeared characteristic of ankylosing spondylitis blood.

Each CDR3 protein gets one entry after TCRdb re-called the 5' RACE reads with MiXCR. The sample shows approximately 340,000 distinct CDR3 sequences, roughly 14% of them seen only once. Between the trimmed V and J ends, which lost 6 bases and 3 bases, there was a span of 15 bases. Germline CDR1 reads LGHNA; CDR2 reads YNFKEQ. The CDR3 runs to 15 residues. J is TRBJ1-5 and V is TRBV4-2, with D possibly TRBD1 on 5 matching bases. Specimen: blood, either unsorted or a sorted T cell fraction (not recorded which). This clonotype was sampled from a male donor with ankylosing spondylitis or in good health (not recorded which). The DNA for the CDR3 is TGTGCCAGCAGTTCCGGGACGGACTTCAATCAGCCCCAGCATTTT. This encodes CASSSGTDFNQPQHF.